These 3 T cell receptor beta chains share one sample of origin, sequenced in a study of blood T cells in healthy people across ages. The second PCR ran about 6 to 12 cycles with a sample-barcoded 5' primer and J-beta primers. TCRdb re-derived calls from the 5' RACE reads in MiXCR, one entry per CDR3 protein. The repertoire consists of about 1,500,000 distinct CDR3 sequences, with about 30% occurring once and the leading ten covering about 7.7%. Specimen: blood. The receptors originated from a woman in her 30s in good health.

The V call is TRBV27, the J call TRBJ2-3; perhaps D is TRBD1 or TRBD2 (5 bases each). V shed 8 bases and J shed 6 bases, with 15 bases lying between them. The CDR3 has 13 amino acids. Per germline, CDR1 MNHEY and CDR2 SMNVEV (reference sequence). CDR3 DNA sequence: TGTGCCAGCGGTCGGGGCCTCGTTGATACGCAGTATTTT. As protein: CASGRGLVDTQYF.

The gene calls are TRBV18 and TRBJ1-5; a possible D gene is TRBD1 (5 bases). The germline CDR1 and CDR2 sequences are KGHSH and LQKENI. The CDR3 covers 14 residues. Trimming cost V 5 bases and J 7 bases, with 15 bases left between them. The CDR3 DNA sequence: TGTGCCAGCTCAACCCAGGGCCGAGAGCAGCCCCAGCATTTT. Its translation is CASSTQGREQPQHF.

In the case of this clonotype: One end of the junction varies from germline; a read error may be responsible. The CDR3 loop reads CSVNSPGREKRFF. CDR3 nucleotide sequence: TGCAGCGTCAACAGCCCGGGACGCGAAAAACGGTTTTTT. This sequence joins TRBV29-1 and TRBJ1-4, with TRBD1 as a possible D gene (5 bases). Germline-derived CDR1 and CDR2 are SQVTM and ANQGSEA. This CDR3 is 13 amino acids long.